These 22 T cell receptor beta chains originate from one sample sequenced in a study of T cells in Graves' hyperthyroidism and ophthalmopathy. Regions amplified from RNA transcripts were the TCR beta CDR3 regions. The HTBI primer set drove a first-round RT-PCR of the TCR CDR3. TCRdb re-analysed the multiplex PCR reads in MiXCR, keeping a single row per CDR3 protein. The data show about 180,000 distinct CDR3 sequences, 15% to 20% seen once. The sample comprised blood. Every receptor here comes from a woman aged 45-65 years with Graves' hyperthyroidism.

This clonotype was counted many times. The chain uses TRBV12-3 or TRBV12-4 and TRBJ1-5, with a tentative D call TRBD1 (6 bases). Trimming cost V 6 bases and J 1 base, with 10 bases left between them. The CDR3 loop spans 14 amino acids. CDR3 coding DNA: TGTGCCAGCAGGAGGGGGGGAAGCAATCAGCCCCAGCATTTT. The encoded protein is CASRRGGSNQPQHF.

In this sample, this clonotype turned up many times. The chain combines TRBV6-1 with TRBJ1-1; 9 bases are shared with TRBD1. The CDR3 has 15 residues. Germline lookup yields CDR1 MNHNS and CDR2 SASEGT. V dropped 3 bases and J dropped 6; count of bases not matched to a gene: 8. CDR3 loop: CASSDGTGRKAEAFF. DNA for the CDR3: TGTGCCAGCAGTGACGGGACAGGGCGGAAAGCTGAAGCTTTCTTT.

In this sample, this clonotype turned up many times. The rearrangement joins TRBV29-1 to TRBJ2-1; D is unresolved. V was clipped by 4 bases and J by 0 bases, with 7 bases between them. CDR3 length: 13 amino acids. Germline-derived CDR1 and CDR2 are SQVTM and ANQGSEA. CDR3 nucleotides: TGCAGCGTTGCACAGAGCTCCTACAATGAGCAGTTCTTC. Translation: CSVAQSSYNEQFF.

The chain links TRBV5-1 to TRBJ2-3; TRBD2 might be the D (7 bases). This CDR3 is built from 17 residues. Germline lookup yields CDR1 SGHRS and CDR2 YFSETQ. V lost 0 bases and J 1 base, leaving 15 bases between the germline ends. Here the CDR3 DNA reads TGCGCCAGCAGCTTGGAAGGGGCGGGGGCCGGCACAGATACGCAGTATTTT. Translating it yields CASSLEGAGAGTDTQYF.

A few counts support this clonotype. The V gene is TRBV6-1, the J gene TRBJ2-1; 13 bases match TRBD2. Germline assignment: CDR1 MNHNS and CDR2 SASEGT. The CDR3 runs 17 residues. J was trimmed by 7 bases and V by 4 bases; bases with no gene match: 10. CDR3 nucleotides: TGTGCCAGCAGTGTTCCATCTATGGGACTAGCGGGGAATGAGCAGTTCTTC. As protein: CASSVPSMGLAGNEQFF.

The table lists this clonotype with many counts. This chain links TRBV19 with TRBJ1-1; tentatively, D is TRBD1 (6 bases). The V gene lost 9 bases and the J gene lost 3 bases, with 11 bases spanning the gap. The CDR3 contains 12 residues. CDR1 and CDR2 (germline): LNHDA, SQIVND (reference sequence). DNA for the CDR3: TGTGCCAGCCTTAGGGGGTACACTGAAGCTTTCTTT. Amino acids: CASLRGYTEAFF. The complete variable domain, with remaining parts taken from reference TRBV19 and TRBJ1-1, reads DGGITQSPKYLFRKEGQNVTLSCEQNLNHDAMYWYRQDPGQGLRLIYYSQIVNDFQKGDIAEGYSVSREKKESFPLTVTSAQKNPTAFYLCASLRGYTEAFFGQGTRLTVV.

This chain connects TRBV4-1 to TRBJ2-3; 9 nucleotides line up with TRBD2. V lost 3 bases to trimming and J lost 3 bases; unmatched junction nucleotides: 7. The CDR3 totals 16 residues. Germline V lookup: CDR1 MGHRA, CDR2 YSYEKL. DNA for the CDR3: TGCGCCAGCAGCCAGTGGATAGCGGGGGTTACAGATACGCAGTATTTT. Protein sequence: CASSQWIAGVTDTQYF.

This clonotype was detected only a few times. This chain uses TRBV7-9 with TRBJ2-2; 8 bases are shared with TRBD1. The CDR3 sequence is 16 residues long. V shed 5 bases, J shed 1 base, and the junction held 6 bases outside the gene matches. Germline CDR1 is SEHNR and CDR2 is FQNEAQ (reference sequence). The DNA for the CDR3 is TGTGCCAGCAGCCCCAAGGGACAGGTGAACACCGGGGAGCTGTTTTTT. Translation gives CASSPKGQVNTGELFF.

The chain joins TRBV9 to TRBJ1-2; 10 nucleotides line up with TRBD1. The CDR3 covers 15 residues. V lost 3 bases and J lost 5; bases outside the gene matches: 7. CDR1 SGDLS and CDR2 YYNGEE come from the germline V gene. CDR3 DNA sequence: TGTGCCAGCAGCGCCCCCCGGGACAGGGGATATGGCTACACCTTC. Its translation is CASSAPRDRGYGYTF.

This clonotype was counted ten times or more. The chain combines TRBV2 with TRBJ2-1; D tentatively fits TRBD1 or TRBD2 (5 bases each). Germline V gene lookup returns CDR1 SNHLY and CDR2 FYNNEI. V was shortened by 4 bases and J by 12 bases, with 16 bases between the two germline ends. CDR3 length: 13 residues. DNA for the CDR3: TGTGCCAGCAGTGTGACCTCAGTTGGGGGGCAGTTCTTC. Residues: CASSVTSVGGQFF.

This clonotype was picked up many times. The V call is TRBV18, the J call TRBJ1-1; D remains ambiguous. V was clipped by 1 base and J by 6 bases, with 15 bases between them. The germline V gene has CDR1 KGHSH and CDR2 LQKENI. The CDR3 is 15 amino acids. CDR3: CASSPLPGVWAEAFF. The DNA for the CDR3 is TGTGCCAGCTCACCACTCCCCGGGGTATGGGCTGAAGCTTTCTTT. Full variable domain (remainder filled in from reference TRBV18 and TRBJ1-1): NAGVMQNPRHLVRRRGQEARLRCSPMKGHSHVYWYRQLPEEGLKFMVYLQKENIIDESGMPKERFSAEFPKEGPSILRIQQVVRGDSAAYFCASSPLPGVWAEAFFGQGTRLTVV.

The chain has TRBV5-1 and TRBJ2-5; D might be TRBD2 (6 bases). Trimming removed 4 bases at V and 0 bases at J, with 13 bases between. Germline-derived CDR1 and CDR2 are SGHRS and YFSETQ. The CDR3 loop spans 15 amino acids. CDR3 sequence (DNA): TGCGCCAGCAGCGCGAGGAGGGGTGACCAAGAGACCCAGTACTTC. The encoded protein is CASSARRGDQETQYF.

This clonotype was recorded many times. The chain is built from TRBV27 and TRBJ1-6; no clear D gene. CDR3 length: 12 amino acids. Between the trimmed V and J ends, which lost 3 bases and 6 bases, there was a span of 3 bases. CDR1 is MNHEY, CDR2 SMNVEV, per germline (reference sequence). Here the CDR3 reads CASSFLNSPLHF. The CDR3 DNA is TGTGCCAGCAGTTTCCTTAATTCACCCCTCCACTTT.

This clonotype came up many times. The chain uses TRBV28 and TRBJ2-7; D might be TRBD1 or TRBD2, each matching 5 bases. From germline, CDR1 is MDHEN and CDR2 SYDVKM. Between the trimmed V and J ends, which lost 6 bases and 6 bases, there was a span of 18 bases. The CDR3 covers 14 residues. The CDR3 sequence: CASSPRGRSGEQYF. CDR3 sequence (DNA): TGTGCCAGCAGCCCGAGGGGTCGGTCGGGCGAGCAGTACTTC.

This clonotype appeared many times. V is TRBV5-4 and J is TRBJ1-1, with 7 bases aligning to TRBD1. CDR1 SGHNT and CDR2 YYREEE come from the germline V gene (reference sequence). V shed 3 bases, J shed 11 bases, and the junction held 10 bases outside the gene matches. CDR3 length: 13 residues. The DNA for the CDR3 is TGTGCCAGCAGCTCCCCAGACAGGGTTTTTGCTTTCTTT. Translating gives CASSSPDRVFAFF.

There are a few counts of this clonotype. This rearrangement joins TRBV28 to TRBJ1-1, with D perhaps matching TRBD1 (6 bases). The V and J ends lost 3 bases and 5 bases respectively, with 19 bases between them. Germline V CDR1 and CDR2: MDHEN, SYDVKM. The CDR3 totals 16 residues. The CDR3 region has the DNA TGTGCCAGCAGTTTTTTGGGGGGCTCAATTAAGACTGAAGCTTTCTTT. Residues: CASSFLGGSIKTEAFF.

V gene TRBV18 combines with J gene TRBJ1-4; tentative D call: TRBD1 (5 bases). V dropped 3 bases and J dropped 7 bases, with 9 bases sitting between them. The CDR3 has 13 residues. Per the germline V gene, CDR1 is KGHSH and CDR2 is LQKENI. The CDR3 here is CASSPGLGEKLFF. CDR3 coding DNA: TGTGCCAGCTCACCGGGACTTGGTGAAAAACTGTTTTTT.

This clonotype was detected ten times or more. The V and J genes are TRBV20-1 and TRBJ2-7; no clear D. This CDR3 comprises 14 residues. V was clipped by 4 bases and J by 5 bases, with 18 bases between them. Germline assignment: CDR1 DFQATT and CDR2 SNEGSKA (reference sequence). For the CDR3, the DNA is TGCAGTGCTACCCGGGCCCTAACCCCCCACGAGCAGTACTTC. Translating it yields CSATRALTPHEQYF.

In this sample, this clonotype turned up a few times. This chain joins TRBV2 and TRBJ2-2; D is unclear. The CDR3 is 11 residues long. CDR1 and CDR2 (germline): SNHLY, FYNNEI. Trimming removed 4 bases at V and 7 bases at J, with 4 bases between. The CDR3 nucleotides are TGTGCCAGCAGTGTTCGCGGGGAGCTGTTTTTT. Translated: CASSVRGELFF.

On this clonotype: A much larger clone sits a single nucleotide away, making a read error possible. The chain links TRBV12-3 or TRBV12-4 to TRBJ2-7; D gene ambiguous. The CDR3 loop spans 13 amino acids. CDR3 DNA: TGTGCCAGCAGTTTAACGCGAGCCTACGAGCAGTGCTTC. The encoded protein is CASSLTRAYEQCF.

This clonotype has a count of ten or more. The chain has TRBV6-2 or TRBV6-3 and TRBJ1-2, with 7 bases identical to TRBD1. The V and J ends lost 7 bases and 4 bases, in that order; junction bases with no gene match: 9. Per the germline V gene, CDR1 is MNHEY and CDR2 is SVGEGT. This CDR3 is built from 14 residues. CDR3 protein: CASTDSGTVYGYTF. The CDR3 coding sequence is TGTGCCAGCACCGACTCCGGGACAGTCTATGGCTACACCTTC.

This clonotype occurred many times. The gene calls are TRBV7-9 and TRBJ1-2; unclear D gene. The ends were cut back, 5 bases at V and 2 bases at J, with 12 bases in the middle. The germline V gene encodes CDR1 SEHNR and CDR2 FQNEAQ (reference sequence). The CDR3 has 14 residues. This CDR3 reads CASSRAGNNYGYTF. The CDR3, as DNA: TGTGCCAGCAGCCGGGCCGGGAACAACTATGGCTACACCTTC.